This T cell receptor (beta chain) emerged from a study of blood T cell repertoires in COVID-19. Study-level background: Acute and convalescent COVID-19 samples came from the United States, Italy and Spain. The cDNA or gDNA used as material had been derived from T cells, B-cell-depleted T cells, or PBMCs.

Method: immunoSEQ multiplex PCR; TCRdb's copy keeps in-frame clones and lacks some. Among 150,000 to 200,000 clones listed, 70% to 90% were seen once. Trimming shortened V by 3 bases and J by 2 bases, and 7 bases separated the two germline ends. CDR1 MNHEY and CDR2 SVGAGI come from the germline V gene. The CDR3 runs to 13 residues. Turning to this clone: Other DNA sequences from this sample encode an identical CDR3 as well.

This sequence joins TRBV6-5 and TRBJ1-2; a possible D gene is TRBD1 (5 bases). The specimen was peripheral blood. The TCR comes from a human donor in a cohort sampled during active COVID-19. The CDR3 DNA reads as TGTGCCAGCAGTTATAGACAGAACTATGGCTACACCTTC. Encoded protein: CASSYRQNYGYTF.